Sequencing of this T cell receptor (beta chain) was carried out in a study of cytomegalovirus exposure and HLA in healthy donors. Study summary: Most donors, 70% to 85% of a few hundred genotyped, fell in the Caucasian-associated ancestry cluster. Study results and limitations: With DRB1 most and HLA-C fewest, TCR association rates differed between HLA loci in a later analysis. Prior analysis indicated that the majority of TCR beta V segments exhibited productivity approximately 87% or approximately 30% of the time.

This PCR relied on a set of 60 Vbeta primers and 13 Jbeta primers. Sequenced by immunoSEQ multiplex PCR; TCRdb stores in-frame clones only, minus some. The table has 150,000 to 200,000 clones, roughly 84% seen once. These donors, healthy bone marrow donors, were studied. Germline V CDR1 and CDR2: MNHEY, SMNVEV (reference sequence). V gave up 6 bases and J gave up 8 bases; unmatched junction bases: 12. The CDR3 runs 15 residues. Details on this clone: No antigen is known for it.

The receptor was isolated from a boy aged 5-17 years in good health and CMV-seronegative. The V and J genes are TRBV27 and TRBJ2-1; 8 bases are shared with TRBD2. The sample comprised PBMCs. The CDR3 DNA reads as TGTGCCAGCAGGGGCGGGGGGTCGGTCGTGGATGAGCAGTTCTTC. Encoded protein: CASRGGGSVVDEQFF.